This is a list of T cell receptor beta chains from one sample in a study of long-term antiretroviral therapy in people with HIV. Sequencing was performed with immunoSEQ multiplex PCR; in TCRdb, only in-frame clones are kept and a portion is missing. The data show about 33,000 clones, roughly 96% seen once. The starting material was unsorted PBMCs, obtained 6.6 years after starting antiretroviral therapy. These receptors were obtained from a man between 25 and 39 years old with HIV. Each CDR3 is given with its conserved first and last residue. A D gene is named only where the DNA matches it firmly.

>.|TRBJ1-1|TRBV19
CASSTIGRYTEAFF
TGTGCCAGTAGTACAATTGGACGCTACACTGAAGCTTTCTTT
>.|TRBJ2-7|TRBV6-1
CASSERQVVREQYF
TGTGCCAGCAGTGAACGACAGGTAGTGAGGGAGCAGTACTTC
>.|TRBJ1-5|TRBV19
CASNPGINQPQHF
TGTGCCAGTAACCCGGGGATTAATCAGCCCCAGCATTTT
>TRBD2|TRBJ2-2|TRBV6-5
CASSKLAGHTGELFF
TGTGCCAGCAGTAAGCTAGCGGGTCACACCGGGGAGCTGTTTTTT
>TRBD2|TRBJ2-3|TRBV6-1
CASSGPSGSPRGTDTQYF
TGTGCCAGCAGTGGCCCTAGCGGGTCCCCCCGAGGGACAGATACGCAGTATTTT
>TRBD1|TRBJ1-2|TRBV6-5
CASSKMTGENYGYTF
TGTGCCAGCAGTAAAATGACAGGGGAGAACTATGGCTACACCTTC
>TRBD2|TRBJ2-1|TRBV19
CASSMTLAGGQFF
TGTGCCAGTAGTATGACTCTAGCGGGAGGGCAGTTCTTC
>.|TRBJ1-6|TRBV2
CASSEGNSPLHF
TGTGCCAGCAGTGAGGGGAATTCACCCCTCCACTTT
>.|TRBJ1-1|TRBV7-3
CASSLRDRTEAFF
TGTGCCAGCAGCCTCCGGGACCGCACTGAAGCTTTCTTT
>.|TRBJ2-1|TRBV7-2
CASSLEDGIEGRTYNEQFF
TGTGCCAGCAGCTTAGAGGACGGTATAGAGGGCCGCACCTACAATGAGCAGTTCTTC
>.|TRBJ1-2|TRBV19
CATVEGYGYTF
TGTGCCACGGTAGAAGGCTATGGCTACACCTTC